The clone carrying this T cell receptor beta chain has at least ten counts. Its target is not known. TCRdb used MiXCR to reprocess the reads, holding one entry per CDR3 protein. The sample yields 450,000 to 650,000 distinct CDR3 sequences, around a quarter seen once. These data come from a study of T cell repertoires in cytomegalovirus infection. The wider study: Indications came from public TCR beta signatures; they pointed to CMV infection and to a matching HLA type. General study results and limits: It was HLA-C-restricted CMV-specific TCR beta clonotypes that dominated the response ex vivo.

V lost 6 bases to trimming and J lost 5 bases, with 10 bases between them. The CDR3 has 12 residues. Germline loops: CDR1 MNHEY, CDR2 SVGEGT. This receptor was obtained from a human donor in good health (CMV status not recorded). Some clones in this sample may be carry-over from other donors' samples. The sequencing sample was made of PBMCs. This rearrangement joins TRBV6-2 or TRBV6-3 to TRBJ1-1; no clear D gene. The CDR3 DNA is TGTGCCAGCAGGTCGGTGGGGACTGAAGCTTTCTTT. This codes for CASRSVGTEAFF.